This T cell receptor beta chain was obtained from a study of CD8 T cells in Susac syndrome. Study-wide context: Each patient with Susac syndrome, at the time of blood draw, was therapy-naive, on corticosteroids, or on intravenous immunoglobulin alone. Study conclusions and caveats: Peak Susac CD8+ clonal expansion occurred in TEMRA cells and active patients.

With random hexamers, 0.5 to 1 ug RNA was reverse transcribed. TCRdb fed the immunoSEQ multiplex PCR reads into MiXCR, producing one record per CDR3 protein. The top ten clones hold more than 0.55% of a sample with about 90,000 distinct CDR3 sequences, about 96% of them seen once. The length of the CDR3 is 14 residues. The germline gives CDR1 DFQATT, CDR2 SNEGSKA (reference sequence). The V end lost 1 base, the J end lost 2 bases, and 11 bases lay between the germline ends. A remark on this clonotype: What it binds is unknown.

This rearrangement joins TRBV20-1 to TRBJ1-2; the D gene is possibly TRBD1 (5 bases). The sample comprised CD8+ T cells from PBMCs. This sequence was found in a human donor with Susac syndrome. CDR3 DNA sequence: TGCAGTGCTAGAGTGTTAGGGGACAACTATGGCTACACCTTC. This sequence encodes CSARVLGDNYGYTF.